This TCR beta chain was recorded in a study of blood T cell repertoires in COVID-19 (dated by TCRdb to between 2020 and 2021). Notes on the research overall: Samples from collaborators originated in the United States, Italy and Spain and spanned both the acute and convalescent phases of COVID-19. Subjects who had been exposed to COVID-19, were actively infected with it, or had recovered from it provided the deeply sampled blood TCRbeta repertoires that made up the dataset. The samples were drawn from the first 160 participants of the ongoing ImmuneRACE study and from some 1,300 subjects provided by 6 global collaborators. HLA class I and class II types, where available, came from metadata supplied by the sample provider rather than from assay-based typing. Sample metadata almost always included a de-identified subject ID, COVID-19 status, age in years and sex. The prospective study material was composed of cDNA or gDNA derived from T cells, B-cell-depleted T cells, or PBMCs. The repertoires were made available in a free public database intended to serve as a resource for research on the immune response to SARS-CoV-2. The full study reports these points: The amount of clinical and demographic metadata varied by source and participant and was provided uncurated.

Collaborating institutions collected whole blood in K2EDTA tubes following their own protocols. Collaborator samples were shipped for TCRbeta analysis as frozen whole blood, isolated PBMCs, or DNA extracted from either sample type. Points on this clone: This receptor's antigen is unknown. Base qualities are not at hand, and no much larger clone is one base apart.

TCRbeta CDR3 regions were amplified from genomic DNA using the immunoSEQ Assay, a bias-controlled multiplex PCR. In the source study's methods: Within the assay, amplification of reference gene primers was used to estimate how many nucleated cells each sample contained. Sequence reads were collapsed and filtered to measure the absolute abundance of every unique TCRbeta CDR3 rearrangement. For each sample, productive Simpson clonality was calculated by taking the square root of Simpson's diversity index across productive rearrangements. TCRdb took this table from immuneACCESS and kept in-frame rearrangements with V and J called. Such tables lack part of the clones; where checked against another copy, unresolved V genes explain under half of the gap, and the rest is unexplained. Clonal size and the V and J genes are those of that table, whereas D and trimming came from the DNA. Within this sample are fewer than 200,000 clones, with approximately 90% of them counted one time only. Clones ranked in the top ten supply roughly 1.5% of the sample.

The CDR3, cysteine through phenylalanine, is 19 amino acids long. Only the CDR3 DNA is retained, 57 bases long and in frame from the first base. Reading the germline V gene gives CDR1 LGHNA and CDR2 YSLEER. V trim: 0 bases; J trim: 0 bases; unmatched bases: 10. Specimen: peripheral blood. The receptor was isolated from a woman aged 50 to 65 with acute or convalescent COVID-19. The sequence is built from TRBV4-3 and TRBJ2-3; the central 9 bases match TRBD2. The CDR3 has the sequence CASSQDIAGVALSTDTQYF. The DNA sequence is TGCGCCAGCAGCCAAGATATAGCGGGGGTGGCCCTTAGCACAGATACGCAGTATTTT.